This paragraph reports one TCR beta chain. CDR1 is SGHNT, CDR2 YENEEA, per germline. The CDR3 has 15 amino acids. The V end lost 2 bases, the J end lost 3 bases, and 12 bases lay between the germline ends. These data come from a study of blood T cell repertoires in COVID-19. Study at large: From the United States, Italy and Spain came samples of acute and convalescent COVID-19. T cells, B-cell-depleted T cells, or PBMCs supplied cDNA or gDNA.

Authors' methods: Estimation of nucleated cell counts was performed using reference gene primer amplification. The assay was immunoSEQ multiplex PCR, and TCRdb's table has in-frame clones only and misses some. Clone size and V and J calls were adopted from that table, with D and trimming inferred from the DNA. Seen here are some 300,000 clones, around 88% observed once, and the top ten hold under 8%. This TCR was sampled from a young woman who had recovered from COVID-19. The sample was peripheral blood. The chain couples TRBV11-3 to TRBJ2-3; D ambiguous. As DNA, the CDR3 is TGTGCCAGCAGCTTATTTGGGCCTCCGACAGATACGCAGTATTTT. It encodes CASSLFGPPTDTQYF.